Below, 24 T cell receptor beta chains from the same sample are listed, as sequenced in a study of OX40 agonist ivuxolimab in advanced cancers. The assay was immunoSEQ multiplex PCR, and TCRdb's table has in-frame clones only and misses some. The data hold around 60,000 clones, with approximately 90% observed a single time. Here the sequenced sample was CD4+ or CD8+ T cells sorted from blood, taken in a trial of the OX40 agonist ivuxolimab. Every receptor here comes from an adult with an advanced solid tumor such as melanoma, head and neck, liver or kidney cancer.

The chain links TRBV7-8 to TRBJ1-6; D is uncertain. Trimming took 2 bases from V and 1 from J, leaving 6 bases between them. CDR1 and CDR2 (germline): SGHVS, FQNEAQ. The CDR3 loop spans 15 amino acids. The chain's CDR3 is CASSLLESYNSPLHF. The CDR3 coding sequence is TGTGCCAGCAGCTTATTGGAGTCCTATAATTCACCCCTCCACTTT.

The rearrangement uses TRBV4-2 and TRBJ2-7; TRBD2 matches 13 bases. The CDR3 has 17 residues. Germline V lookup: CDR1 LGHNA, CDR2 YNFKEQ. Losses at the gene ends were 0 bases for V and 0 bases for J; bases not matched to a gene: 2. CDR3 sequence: CASSQDWTSGSSYEQYF. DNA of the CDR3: TGTGCCAGCAGCCAAGACTGGACTAGCGGGAGCTCCTACGAGCAGTACTTC.

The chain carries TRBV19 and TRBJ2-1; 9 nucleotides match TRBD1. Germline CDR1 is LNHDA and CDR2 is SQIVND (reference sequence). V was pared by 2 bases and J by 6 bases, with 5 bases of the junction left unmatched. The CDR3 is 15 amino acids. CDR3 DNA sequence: TGTGCCAGTAGTATAATCGGGACAGGGATCAATGAGCAGTTCTTC. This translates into CASSIIGTGINEQFF.

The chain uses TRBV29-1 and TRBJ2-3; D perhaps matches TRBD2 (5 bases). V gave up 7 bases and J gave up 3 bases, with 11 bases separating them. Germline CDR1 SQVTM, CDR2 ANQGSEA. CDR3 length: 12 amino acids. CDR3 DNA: TGCAGCGCGGCGGGCAGGACAGATACGCAGTATTTT. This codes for CSAAGRTDTQYF.

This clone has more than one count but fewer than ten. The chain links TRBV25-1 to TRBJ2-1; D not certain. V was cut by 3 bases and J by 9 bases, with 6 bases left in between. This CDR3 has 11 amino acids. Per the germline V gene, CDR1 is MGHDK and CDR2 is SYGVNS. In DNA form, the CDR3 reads TGTGCCAGCAGTGATGTATTTGAGCAGTTCTTC. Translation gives CASSDVFEQFF.

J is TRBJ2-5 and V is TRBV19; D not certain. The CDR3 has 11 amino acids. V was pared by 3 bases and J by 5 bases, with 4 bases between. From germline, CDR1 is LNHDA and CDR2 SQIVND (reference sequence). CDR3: CASSMAETQYF. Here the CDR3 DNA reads TGTGCCAGTAGTATGGCTGAGACCCAGTACTTC.

CDR3: CASSSGQGLYNEQFF. CDR3 DNA sequence: TGTGCCAGCAGCTCGGGCCAGGGGCTATACAATGAGCAGTTCTTC. V and J are TRBV7-8 and TRBJ2-1, with D perhaps TRBD1 (6 bases). CDR3 size: 15 residues. The ends were cut back, 4 bases at V and 4 bases at J, with 14 bases in the middle. Germline V gene sequence: CDR1 SGHVS, CDR2 FQNEAQ.

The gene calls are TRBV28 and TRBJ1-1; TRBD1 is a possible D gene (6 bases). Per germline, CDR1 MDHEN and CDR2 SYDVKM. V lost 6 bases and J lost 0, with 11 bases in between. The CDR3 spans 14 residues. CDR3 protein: CASRATGLNTEAFF. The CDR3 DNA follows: TGTGCCAGCAGGGCAACAGGGCTGAACACTGAAGCTTTCTTT.

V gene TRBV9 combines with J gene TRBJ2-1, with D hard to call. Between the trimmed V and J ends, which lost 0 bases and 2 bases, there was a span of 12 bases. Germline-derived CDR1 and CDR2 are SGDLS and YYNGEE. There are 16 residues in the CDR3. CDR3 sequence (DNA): TGTGCCAGCAGCGTAGGTGGTCTAGGGACCTACAATGAGCAGTTCTTC. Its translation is CASSVGGLGTYNEQFF.

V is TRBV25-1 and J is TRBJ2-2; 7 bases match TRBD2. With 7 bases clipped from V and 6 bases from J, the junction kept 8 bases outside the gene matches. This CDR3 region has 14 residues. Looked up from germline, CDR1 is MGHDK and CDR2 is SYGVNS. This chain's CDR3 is CASTRAGWAGELFF. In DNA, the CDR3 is TGTGCCAGCACCCGAGCGGGGTGGGCCGGGGAGCTGTTTTTT.

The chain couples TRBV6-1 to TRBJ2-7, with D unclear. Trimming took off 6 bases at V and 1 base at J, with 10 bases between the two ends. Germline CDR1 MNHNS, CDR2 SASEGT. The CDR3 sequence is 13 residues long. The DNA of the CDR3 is TGTGCCAGCAGAACCGGATATTCCTACGAGCAGTACTTC. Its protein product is CASRTGYSYEQYF.

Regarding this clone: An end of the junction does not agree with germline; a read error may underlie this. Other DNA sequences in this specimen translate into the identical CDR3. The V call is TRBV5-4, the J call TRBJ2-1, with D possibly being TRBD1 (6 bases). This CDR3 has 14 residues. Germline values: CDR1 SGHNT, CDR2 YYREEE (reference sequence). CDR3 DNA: TGCGCCAGCAGCACCCGACAGGAAGGGGCTGAGCAGTTCTTC. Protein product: CASSTRQEGAEQFF.

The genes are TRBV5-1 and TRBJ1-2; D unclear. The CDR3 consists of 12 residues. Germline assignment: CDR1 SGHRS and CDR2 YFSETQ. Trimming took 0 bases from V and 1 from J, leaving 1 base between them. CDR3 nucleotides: TGCGCCAGCAGCTTGGATAACTATGGCTACACCTTC. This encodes CASSLDNYGYTF.

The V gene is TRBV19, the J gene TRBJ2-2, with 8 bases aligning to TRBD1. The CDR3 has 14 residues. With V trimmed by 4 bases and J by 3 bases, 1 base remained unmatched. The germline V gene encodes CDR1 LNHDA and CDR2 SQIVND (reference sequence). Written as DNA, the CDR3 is TGTGCCAGTAGTACAGGGGGCTACACCGGGGAGCTGTTTTTT. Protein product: CASSTGGYTGELFF.

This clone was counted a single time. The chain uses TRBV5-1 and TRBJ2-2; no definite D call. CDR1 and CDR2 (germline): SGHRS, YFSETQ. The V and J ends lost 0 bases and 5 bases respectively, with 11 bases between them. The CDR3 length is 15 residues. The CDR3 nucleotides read TGCGCCAGCAGCTTGGACGGCTACGGGACCGGGGAGCTGTTTTTT. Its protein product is CASSLDGYGTGELFF.

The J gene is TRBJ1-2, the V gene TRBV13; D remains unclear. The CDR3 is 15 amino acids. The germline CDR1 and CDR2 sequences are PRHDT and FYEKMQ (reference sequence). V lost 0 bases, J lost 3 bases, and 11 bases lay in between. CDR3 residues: CASSLGGSLYYGYTF. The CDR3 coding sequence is TGTGCCAGCAGCTTAGGAGGGTCCCTCTACTATGGCTACACCTTC.

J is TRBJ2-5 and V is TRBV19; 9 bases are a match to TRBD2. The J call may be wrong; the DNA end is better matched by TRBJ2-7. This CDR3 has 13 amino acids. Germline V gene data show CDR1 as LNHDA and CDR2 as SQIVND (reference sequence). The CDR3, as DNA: TGTGCCAGTAAAGCGGGGGGTCCTTACGAGCAGTACTTC. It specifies CASKAGGPYEQYF.

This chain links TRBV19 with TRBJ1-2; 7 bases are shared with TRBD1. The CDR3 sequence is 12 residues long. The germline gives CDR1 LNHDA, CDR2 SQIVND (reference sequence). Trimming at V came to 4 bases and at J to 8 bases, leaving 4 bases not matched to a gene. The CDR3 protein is CASSRGQRGYTF. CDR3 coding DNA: TGTGCCAGTAGTAGGGGACAGCGGGGCTACACCTTC.

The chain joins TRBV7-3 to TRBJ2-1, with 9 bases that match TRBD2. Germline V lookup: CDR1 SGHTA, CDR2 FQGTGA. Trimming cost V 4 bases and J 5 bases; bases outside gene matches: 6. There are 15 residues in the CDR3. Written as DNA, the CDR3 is TGTGCCAGCAGCTGGAGCAGCGGGAGGAACAATGAGCAGTTCTTC. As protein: CASSWSSGRNNEQFF. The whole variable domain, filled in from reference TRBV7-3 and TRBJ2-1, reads GAGVSQTPSNKVTEKGKYVELRCDPISGHTALYWYRQSLGQGPEFLIYFQGTGAADDSGLPNDRFFAVRPEGSVSTLKIQRTERGDSAVYLCASSWSSGRNNEQFFGPGTRLTVL.

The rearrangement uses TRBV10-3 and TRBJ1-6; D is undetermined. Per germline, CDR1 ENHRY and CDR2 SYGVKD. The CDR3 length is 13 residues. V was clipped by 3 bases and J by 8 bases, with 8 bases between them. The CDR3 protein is CAISETVDSPLHF. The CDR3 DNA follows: TGTGCCATCAGTGAAACAGTGGATTCACCCCTCCACTTT.

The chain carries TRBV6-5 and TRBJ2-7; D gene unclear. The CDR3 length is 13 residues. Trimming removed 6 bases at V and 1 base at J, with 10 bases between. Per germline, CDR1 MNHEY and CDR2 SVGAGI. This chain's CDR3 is CASRLRPSYEQYF. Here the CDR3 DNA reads TGTGCCAGCAGGTTACGCCCATCCTACGAGCAGTACTTC.

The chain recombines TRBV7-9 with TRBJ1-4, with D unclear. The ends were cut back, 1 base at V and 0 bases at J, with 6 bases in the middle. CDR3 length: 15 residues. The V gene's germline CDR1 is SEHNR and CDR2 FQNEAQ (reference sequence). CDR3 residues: CASSLVAATNEKLFF. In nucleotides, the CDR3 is TGTGCCAGCAGCTTAGTTGCCGCAACTAATGAAAAACTGTTTTTT.

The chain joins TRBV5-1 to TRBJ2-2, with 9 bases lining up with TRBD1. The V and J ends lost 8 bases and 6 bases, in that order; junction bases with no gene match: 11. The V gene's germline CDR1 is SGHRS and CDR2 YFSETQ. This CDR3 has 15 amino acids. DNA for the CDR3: TGCGCCAGTGAGACGATGGGACAGGGCCCCGGGGAGCTGTTTTTT. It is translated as CASETMGQGPGELFF. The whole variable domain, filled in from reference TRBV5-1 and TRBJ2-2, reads KAGVTQTPRYLIKTRGQQVTLSCSPISGHRSVSWYQQTPGQGLQFLFEYFSETQRNKGNFPGRFSGRQFSNSRSEMNVSTLELGDSALYLCASETMGQGPGELFFGEGSRLTVL.

The chain's CDR3 is CASTLTRDSVSGYTF. CDR3 sequence (DNA): TGTGCCAGCACCCTAACCCGGGACAGTGTCTCTGGCTACACCTTC. The rearrangement links TRBV6-1 to TRBJ1-2; 7 bases line up with TRBD1. V lost 7 bases, J lost 7 bases, and 15 bases stayed unmatched. Per germline, CDR1 MNHNS and CDR2 SASEGT. CDR3 size: 15 residues.